This is a list of T cell receptor beta chains from one sample in a study of blood T cell repertoires in COVID-19. TCRdb keeps only in-frame clones here, not all; method: immunoSEQ multiplex PCR. The table records fewer than 250,000 clones, roughly 80% of them present only once. The sequenced sample was peripheral blood. The receptors were gathered from a woman in her 70s with active or convalescent COVID-19. Each CDR3 is given with its conserved first and last residue. D genes are given only for firm matches. The size field is filled for only some rows; it gives once, few, many or a size class.

TGTGCCAGCAGCCTCCGGACAGCCCCCCAAGAGACCCAGTACTTC CASSLRTAPQETQYF TRBV7-2 NA once TRBJ2-5
TGTGCCAGCAGCTTAGGGGTAAGAAGGGGCGGGAGTACATCCTACGAGCAGTACTTC CASSLGVRRGGSTSYEQYF TRBV7-8 TRBD2 NA TRBJ2-7
TGTGCCAGCGCCCAGGGGGTCTACTCCTACAATGAGCAGTTCTTC CASAQGVYSYNEQFF TRBV5-4 TRBD1 NA TRBJ2-1
TGCAGCGTGGACGGGACTGGGTATGGCTACACCTTC CSVDGTGYGYTF TRBV29-1 NA NA TRBJ1-2
TGCGCCAGCAGCCAAGATCGGGGAGGAACTAACTATGGCTACACCTTC CASSQDRGGTNYGYTF TRBV4-3 NA NA TRBJ1-2
TGTGCCAGCAGCAGAGGACAGAACACTGAAGCTTTCTTT CASSRGQNTEAFF TRBV7-6 NA NA TRBJ1-1
TGTGCCAGCTCACCAGCGGGACAGGGGGATTCACCCCTCCACTTT CASSPAGQGDSPLHF TRBV18 TRBD1 NA TRBJ1-6
TGCGCCAGCAGCCCGCAGGGGGTCCGTTACGAAGAGACCCAGTACTTC CASSPQGVRYEETQYF TRBV5-1 TRBD1 NA TRBJ2-5
TGTGCCAGTAGTATAGGGGACAGGGCCCAGAATGAGCAGTTCTTC CASSIGDRAQNEQFF TRBV19 TRBD1 few TRBJ2-1
TGTGCCAGCAGCGTAGGTGGCTTCCAAGAGACCCAGTACTTC CASSVGGFQETQYF TRBV9 NA NA TRBJ2-5
TGTGCCAGCAGTCCACAGGGTAGCAATCAGCCCCAGCATTTT CASSPQGSNQPQHF TRBV6-4 NA NA TRBJ1-5
TGTGCCAGCAGCGTAGGGGGGGTAGCAGGAAACACCATATATTTT CASSVGGVAGNTIYF TRBV9 NA once TRBJ1-3
TGTGCCAGCAGCCAAAGACAGGGGAAAAACCCTCAAGAGACCCAGTACTTC CASSQRQGKNPQETQYF TRBV11-2 TRBD1 NA TRBJ2-5
TGCAGTGCTTACAGGGACGAGCAGTACTTC CSAYRDEQYF TRBV20-1 NA NA TRBJ2-7
TGTGCCAGCTCACCACCGCAGGGGTCCTACGAGCAGTACTTC CASSPPQGSYEQYF TRBV18 NA NA TRBJ2-7
TGTGCCAGCAGTGGGACAGGGGCTGGTGAAGCTTTCTTT CASSGTGAGEAFF TRBV2 TRBD1 NA TRBJ1-1
TGTGCCAGCAGGAGGACCGGGGGAGGCTACGAGCAGTACTTC CASRRTGGGYEQYF TRBV27 NA NA TRBJ2-7
TGTGCCAGCAGCCGGAACGAGGCCCTCCACTTT CASSRNEALHF TRBV7-2 NA NA TRBJ1-6
TGTGCCAGCTCACCACAGGGAGGTGAAACTGAAGCTTTCTTT CASSPQGGETEAFF TRBV18 NA NA TRBJ1-1
TGTGCCAGCAGCTTGCAGGCGACAGGGTCCCCCGGGGAGCTGTTTTTT CASSLQATGSPGELFF TRBV5-6 TRBD1 NA TRBJ2-2
TGTGCCAGCAATCGAGCGGGGGGACCCTACGAGCAGTACTTC CASNRAGGPYEQYF TRBV6-5 TRBD2 NA TRBJ2-7
TGTGCCAGCGGGGCCCCCAATGAGCAGTTCTTC CASGAPNEQFF TRBV11-2 NA NA TRBJ2-1
TGTGCCAGAAGCTTAGCAGGGCTCGCGTGGGCTTTCTTT CARSLAGLAWAFF TRBV7-5 NA NA TRBJ1-1
TGTGCCTGGGACCGGTCACCCGAAAAGACCCAGTACTTC CAWDRSPEKTQYF TRBV30 NA NA TRBJ2-5
TGTGCCAGCAGGCTACGCTCCTACAATGAGCAGTTCTTC CASRLRSYNEQFF TRBV28 NA NA TRBJ2-1
TGTGCCAGCAGCCAAGGGCAGGGTCACAATTCACCCCTCCACTTT CASSQGQGHNSPLHF TRBV3-1/TRBV3-2 NA NA TRBJ1-6
TGTGCCACCAGCAGAGATCCAGGCGGGGATCAGCCCCAGCATTTT CATSRDPGGDQPQHF TRBV15 NA NA TRBJ1-5
TGTGCCTGGACCCCAGGACAGAGTGGACAAGAGACCCAGTACTTC CAWTPGQSGQETQYF TRBV30 NA few TRBJ2-5
TGTGCCAGCAGTCCCAAACGGACAGGGCCCTATGAAAAACTGTTTTTT CASSPKRTGPYEKLFF TRBV6-2/TRBV6-3 TRBD1 NA TRBJ1-4
TGTGCCAGCAGCCAAGATTATCGGACAGTTTATTTCACTGAAGCTTTCTTT CASSQDYRTVYFTEAFF TRBV3-1/TRBV3-2 NA NA TRBJ1-1
TGTGCCAGCAGCCGGACTAGCATTAATGAGCAGTTCTTC CASSRTSINEQFF TRBV6-5 TRBD2 once TRBJ2-1
TGTGCCAGCAGTAAAGCCGGGACTAGCGGGGGAGGTCAGCAGTTCTTC CASSKAGTSGGGQQFF TRBV2 TRBD2 NA TRBJ2-1
TGTGCCAGCCAACCGACAGGGGGCTTTTTATTTGAGCAGTTCTTC CASQPTGGFLFEQFF TRBV19 TRBD1 NA TRBJ2-1
TGTGCCAGTAGCAGCCTAGCGGGGGGTCACAATGAGCAGTTCTTC CASSSLAGGHNEQFF TRBV19 TRBD2 NA TRBJ2-1
TGTGCCAGCAGTTACGGGGTCTACGAGCAGTACTTC CASSYGVYEQYF TRBV28 NA many TRBJ2-7
TGTGCCAGCAGCTTAGCGAGGACTAGCGGGGGGGCCAAAACAACTATCGAGCAGTACTTC CASSLARTSGGAKTTIEQYF TRBV7-8 TRBD2 NA TRBJ2-7
TGTGCCAGCAGTGAATTTAGCGGCTCCTCCTACAATGAGCAGTTCTTC CASSEFSGSSYNEQFF TRBV6-4 NA NA TRBJ2-1
TGTGCCAGCAGTCGGGACAGGGCCCCCCTTAACTACGAGCAGTACTTC CASSRDRAPLNYEQYF TRBV28 TRBD1 NA TRBJ2-7
TGTGCCAGCTCCGAAGACAGGGTAGGCACAGATACGCAGTATTTT CASSEDRVGTDTQYF TRBV18 TRBD1 NA TRBJ2-3
TGTGCCAGCAGCTTGAAGGCGGTCTCCTACAATGAGCAGTTCTTC CASSLKAVSYNEQFF TRBV5-4 NA NA TRBJ2-1
TGTGCCAGCCCCCAGGACCAAACTCGCGGGCACGAGCAGTACTTC CASPQDQTRGHEQYF TRBV6-5 NA NA TRBJ2-7
TGTGCCAGCAGCGTCCAGGGGGCAGATACGCAGTATTTT CASSVQGADTQYF TRBV2 TRBD1 NA TRBJ2-3
TGTGCCAGTAGCATATTAGGGGCGGCAGGGGTGAACTATGGCTACACCTTC CASSILGAAGVNYGYTF TRBV19 NA NA TRBJ1-2
TGTGCCAGCAGTTTTATAGCGGGATTAGAGACCCAGTACTTC CASSFIAGLETQYF TRBV27 TRBD2 NA TRBJ2-5
TGTGCCAGCAGCTTAACGGGGGCCGGGGAGCTGTTTTTT CASSLTGAGELFF TRBV11-3 NA NA TRBJ2-2
TGTGCCAGTAGTCCCCGGATGGGTACCGGACGGCTCGTAGCGCCCCTCCACTTT CASSPRMGTGRLVAPLHF TRBV19 NA NA TRBJ1-6
TGTGCCAGCAGTATAGACAGGGCCTATCCAGAGACCCAGTACTTC CASSIDRAYPETQYF TRBV2 TRBD1 NA TRBJ2-5
TGTGCCAGCAGCCCTCGGGACAGGGCCTACAATGAGCAGTTCTTC CASSPRDRAYNEQFF TRBV9 TRBD1 NA TRBJ2-1
TGTGCCAGCACCGGGTGGCCTCGGGAGACCCAGTACTTC CASTGWPRETQYF TRBV12-3/TRBV12-4 NA NA TRBJ2-5
TGTGCCAGCAGCGTAGTCGGCGGGGCGTCTGGAAACACCATATATTTT CASSVVGGASGNTIYF TRBV9 NA NA TRBJ1-3
TGTGCCAGCATACCCCTAGGGGCCCAAGAGACCCAGTACTTC CASIPLGAQETQYF TRBV6-5 NA NA TRBJ2-5
TGTGCCAGCAGTCTAACAGGGGATGGATATGGCTACACCTTC CASSLTGDGYGYTF TRBV3-1/TRBV3-2 TRBD1 NA TRBJ1-2
TGCGCCAGCAGCACCTCTGGACAGGGCTGGGATGAGCAGTTCTTC CASSTSGQGWDEQFF TRBV10-2 TRBD1 once TRBJ2-1
TGTGCCAGCAGTGGCCGACAGGGGGCGCGGAAACTGTTTTTT CASSGRQGARKLFF TRBV2 TRBD1 NA TRBJ1-4